These T cell receptor beta chains were read from a single sample in a study of blood T cell repertoires in COVID-19. Sequencing was performed with immunoSEQ multiplex PCR; in TCRdb, only in-frame clones are kept and a portion is missing. Of approximately 200,000 clones in the sample, 86% were seen once. Sample: peripheral blood. The source of these receptors is a woman between 25 and 40 years old with active or convalescent COVID-19. CDR3s include the opening cysteine and the closing phenylalanine or tryptophan. Fields, in order: clone size, CDR3 length, J gene, V gene, D gene, CDR3 protein, CDR3 DNA. A D gene is named only where the DNA matches it firmly. Size values are once, few and many counts, or a class for expanded clones, and some rows have none.

NA 14 TRBJ2-7 TRBV5-1 NA CASSLVKGSTEQYF TGCGCCAGCAGCTTGGTGAAAGGGAGCACCGAGCAGTACTTC
NA 13 TRBJ1-1 TRBV29-1 NA CSVHTVLKVEAFF TGCAGCGTTCACACAGTGCTAAAAGTTGAAGCTTTCTTT
NA 12 TRBJ1-1 TRBV5-6 NA CASSLGDTEAFF TGTGCCAGCAGCTTAGGGGACACTGAAGCTTTCTTT
NA 14 TRBJ2-5 TRBV7-7 NA CASSSSVSVVDQYF TGTGCTAGCAGCTCTAGCGTCTCCGTAGTGGACCAGTACTTC
once 13 TRBJ1-1 TRBV9 NA CASSVKPNTEAFF TGTGCCAGCAGCGTAAAGCCGAACACTGAAGCTTTCTTT
NA 12 TRBJ1-5 TRBV7-2 NA CASSFRGQPQHF TGTGCCAGCAGCTTCCGAGGTCAGCCCCAGCATTTT
NA 17 TRBJ2-5 TRBV5-1 TRBD2 CASSLGVGGTQQETQYF TGCGCCAGCAGCTTGGGGGTGGGAGGGACTCAACAAGAGACCCAGTACTTC
NA 13 TRBJ2-7 TRBV20-1 NA CSASTGPREEQYF TGCAGTGCTAGTACGGGCCCCAGGGAAGAGCAGTACTTC
NA 13 TRBJ1-1 TRBV30 TRBD1 CAWRGQGGAEAFF TGTGCCTGGAGGGGACAGGGGGGGGCTGAAGCTTTCTTT
NA 16 TRBJ2-2 TRBV4-1 TRBD1 CASSQARGRHTGELFF TGCGCCAGCAGCCAAGCAAGGGGGCGCCACACCGGGGAGCTGTTTTTT
once 14 TRBJ1-6 TRBV27 NA CASSFRQGNSPLHF TGTGCCAGCAGTTTTAGGCAGGGAAATTCACCCCTCCACTTT
NA 14 TRBJ1-4 TRBV18 NA CASSPTDSNEKLFF TGTGCCAGCTCACCGACAGATTCTAATGAAAAACTGTTTTTT
NA 13 TRBJ2-1 TRBV6-6 TRBD2 CASSPPAGGPGFF TGTGCCAGCAGTCCCCCAGCGGGAGGGCCGGGGTTCTTC
NA 14 TRBJ2-7 TRBV7-2 TRBD1 CASRVPGQGGEQYF TGTGCCAGCAGAGTACCGGGACAGGGGGGCGAGCAGTACTTC
NA 13 TRBJ1-1 TRBV5-4 TRBD1 CASSSGQGSGAFF TGTGCCAGCAGTTCTGGACAGGGGTCGGGAGCTTTCTTT
NA 17 TRBJ2-4 TRBV15 NA CATSRDRGRGAKNIQYF TGTGCCACCAGCAGAGATCGCGGTCGGGGAGCCAAAAACATTCAGTACTTC
NA 14 TRBJ1-5 TRBV2 NA CASSAGQYNQPQHF TGTGCCAGCAGTGCCGGACAGTACAATCAGCCCCAGCATTTT
NA 14 TRBJ1-4 TRBV29-1 NA CSVEGGGTSEKLFF TGCAGCGTTGAAGGGGGGGGGACAAGCGAAAAACTGTTTTTT
NA 17 TRBJ2-7 TRBV11-3 NA CASSFHCTGGTRGEQYF TGTGCCAGCAGCTTTCATTGTACGGGCGGAACTCGGGGCGAGCAGTACTTC
NA 16 TRBJ2-1 TRBV4-1 NA CASSQESGEPYNEQFF TGCGCCAGCAGCCAAGAATCGGGGGAACCCTACAATGAGCAGTTCTTC
NA 16 TRBJ1-3 TRBV4-1 NA CASSDGLMRGGNTIYF TGCGCCAGCAGCGACGGATTAATGCGCGGTGGAAACACCATATATTTT
NA 18 TRBJ2-5 TRBV10-2 TRBD2 CASSEGRLRLAAQETQYF TGCGCCAGCAGTGAAGGGCGTCTACGACTAGCGGCCCAAGAGACCCAGTACTTC
once 17 TRBJ1-4 TRBV5-8 TRBD1 CASSFFGRGRSNEKLFF TGTGCCAGCAGCTTCTTCGGCAGGGGGCGGTCTAATGAAAAACTGTTTTTT
NA 14 TRBJ1-1 TRBV3-1/TRBV3-2 TRBD1 CASSQVRGQTEAFF TGTGCCAGCAGCCAAGTCAGGGGGCAAACTGAAGCTTTCTTT
NA 14 TRBJ1-1 TRBV19 TRBD1 CASSRDRGYTEAFF TGTGCCAGTAGCCGGGACAGAGGATACACTGAAGCTTTCTTT
NA 15 TRBJ2-1 TRBV12-5 TRBD1 CASGWGQGRANEQFF TGTGCTAGTGGTTGGGGACAGGGAAGAGCAAATGAGCAGTTCTTC
NA 15 TRBJ2-5 TRBV11-2 NA CASSLDQQSAETQYF TGTGCCAGCAGCTTAGATCAACAGTCTGCAGAGACCCAGTACTTC
NA 16 TRBJ2-3 TRBV24-1 TRBD2 CATSDPSGGRTDTQYF TGTGCCACCAGTGATCCTAGCGGGGGCCGCACAGATACGCAGTATTTT